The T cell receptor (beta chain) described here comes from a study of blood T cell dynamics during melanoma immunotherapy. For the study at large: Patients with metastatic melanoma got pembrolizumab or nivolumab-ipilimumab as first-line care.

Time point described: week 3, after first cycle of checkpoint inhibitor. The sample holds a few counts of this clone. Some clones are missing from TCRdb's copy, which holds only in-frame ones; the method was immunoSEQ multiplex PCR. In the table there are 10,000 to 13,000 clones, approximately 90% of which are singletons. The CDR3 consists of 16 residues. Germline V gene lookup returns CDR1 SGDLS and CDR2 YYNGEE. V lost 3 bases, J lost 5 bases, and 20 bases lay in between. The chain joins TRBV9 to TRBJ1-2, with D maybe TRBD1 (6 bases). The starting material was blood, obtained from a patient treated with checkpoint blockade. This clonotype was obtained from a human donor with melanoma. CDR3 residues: CASSARPDSFSYGYTF. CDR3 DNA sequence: TGTGCCAGCAGCGCGAGACCGGACAGTTTTTCGTATGGCTACACCTTC.